The 21 T cell receptor beta chains reported below all come from one sample, sequenced in a study of blood T cell repertoires in COVID-19. The protocol was immunoSEQ multiplex PCR, while the TCRdb copy is restricted to in-frame clones and leaves out a portion. Of 60,000 to 75,000 clones in the sample, roughly two thirds were seen once. The specimen sequenced was PBMCs or T cells enriched from blood (not recorded which). These TCRs come from a woman aged 60 to 75 who had been exposed to COVID-19.

The V and J genes are TRBV30 and TRBJ1-2; perhaps TRBD1 as D (5 bases). Germline V lookup: CDR1 GTSNPN, CDR2 SVGIG (reference sequence). The CDR3 loop spans 16 amino acids. V shed 0 bases and J shed 4 bases, with 18 bases lying between them. CDR3 loop: CAWSVLAGKGVYGYTF. CDR3 nucleotide sequence: TGTGCCTGGAGTGTATTGGCAGGGAAAGGCGTCTATGGCTACACCTTC.

This chain connects TRBV5-5 to TRBJ1-5; D ambiguous. CDR1 SGHKS and CDR2 YYEKEE come from the germline V gene (reference sequence). Trimming shortened V by 4 bases and J by 9 bases, and 17 bases separated the two germline ends. This CDR3 spans 14 amino acids. The chain's CDR3 is CASSPGQALRPQHF. The CDR3 DNA reads as TGTGCCAGCAGCCCTGGGCAGGCCTTACGGCCCCAGCATTTT.

The chain carries TRBV19 and TRBJ1-5, with no clear D. V shed 7 bases and J shed 6 bases, with 10 bases lying between them. This CDR3 spans 12 amino acids. Germline CDR1 LNHDA, CDR2 SQIVND (reference sequence). The CDR3 DNA reads TGTGCCAGTATGTGGTCGGGTCAGCCCCAGCATTTT. This sequence encodes CASMWSGQPQHF.

This clone has only a few counts. The chain joins TRBV13 to TRBJ1-2; possibly TRBD1 for D (5 bases). V lost 0 bases, J lost 1 base, and 12 bases lay in between. The CDR3 is 16 residues long. CDR1 and CDR2 (germline): PRHDT, FYEKMQ (reference sequence). The CDR3 nucleotides are TGTGCCAGCAGCTTAGGGCGGGGTAGGGGTAACTATGGCTACACCTTC. Translating it yields CASSLGRGRGNYGYTF.

The chain links TRBV11-2 to TRBJ2-2; D possibly corresponds to TRBD2 (6 bases). V shed 4 bases and J shed 1 base, with 10 bases lying between them. CDR1 is SGHAT, CDR2 FQNNGV, per germline. The CDR3 runs 15 residues. The CDR3 protein is CASSSGTLNTGELFF. CDR3 sequence (DNA): TGTGCCAGCAGCTCTGGGACTCTGAACACCGGGGAGCTGTTTTTT.

The V gene is TRBV5-1, the J gene TRBJ2-7; 8 nucleotides agree with TRBD1. This CDR3 has 14 residues. CDR1 SGHRS and CDR2 YFSETQ come from the germline V gene. After removal of 0 bases from V and 6 bases from J, the junction contained 5 bases not matched to a gene. The CDR3 sequence: CASSLADREGEQYF. The CDR3 nucleotides are TGCGCCAGCAGCTTGGCGGACAGGGAAGGCGAGCAGTACTTC. The whole variable domain, remainder taken from reference TRBV5-1 and TRBJ2-7, is KAGVTQTPRYLIKTRGQQVTLSCSPISGHRSVSWYQQTPGQGLQFLFEYFSETQRNKGNFPGRFSGRQFSNSRSEMNVSTLELGDSALYLCASSLADREGEQYFGPGTRLTVT.

This clone was seen a handful of times. CDR3 sequence reads: CATSDLGAGSTDTQYF. DNA for the CDR3: TGTGCCACCAGTGACTTAGGGGCGGGGAGCACAGATACGCAGTATTTT. J is TRBJ2-3 and V is TRBV24-1; possibly TRBD2 for D (6 bases). CDR3 length equals 16 residues. V lost 4 bases, J lost 0 bases, and 13 bases lay in between. The germline V gene encodes CDR1 KGHDR and CDR2 SFDVKD.

V usage is TRBV15 and J usage is TRBJ2-7; the D is unclear. The CDR3 totals 14 residues. Germline loops: CDR1 LNHNV, CDR2 YYDKDF (reference sequence). V was pared by 8 bases and J by 0 bases, with 14 bases between. The CDR3 is CATRRGVASYEQYF. The CDR3 nucleotides are TGTGCCACCCGTCGCGGCGTAGCCTCCTACGAGCAGTACTTC.

The J gene is TRBJ2-2, the V gene TRBV5-4, with a possible D match to TRBD2 (6 bases). With 5 bases removed from V and 1 base from J, the gap between germline ends came to 9 bases. The CDR3 contains 14 residues. Germline CDR1 is SGHNT and CDR2 is YYREEE (reference sequence). The CDR3 sequence is CASSTGLNTGELFF. In DNA, the CDR3 is TGTGCCAGCAGTACGGGACTGAACACCGGGGAGCTGTTTTTT.

The gene calls are TRBV30 and TRBJ1-5; 8 bases match TRBD1. Losses at the gene ends were 5 bases for V and 7 bases for J; bases not matched to a gene: 1. This CDR3 has 11 amino acids. Germline values: CDR1 GTSNPN, CDR2 SVGIG (reference sequence). The CDR3 sequence is CAWGQGQPQHF. The CDR3, as DNA: TGTGCCTGGGGACAGGGACAGCCCCAGCATTTT.

The chain recombines TRBV7-9 with TRBJ1-5; D gene ambiguous. Trimming pared 3 bases from V and 4 bases from J, leaving 7 bases between. This CDR3 contains 13 residues. Germline-derived CDR1 and CDR2 are SEHNR and FQNEAQ (reference sequence). The CDR3 nucleotides are TGTGCCAGCAGCTTTACAGAAAATCAGCCCCAGCATTTT. Protein sequence: CASSFTENQPQHF.

The rearrangement joins TRBV19 to TRBJ2-1; the D gene is possibly TRBD2 (8 bases). The CDR3 is made up of 18 amino acids. The V and J ends lost 4 bases and 12 bases respectively, with 31 bases between them. CDR1 and CDR2 (germline): LNHDA, SQIVND (reference sequence). The CDR3 sequence: CASSKGPRGGFRGTVQFF. The CDR3, as DNA: TGTGCCAGTAGTAAGGGCCCCCGCGGGGGGTTTCGAGGGACAGTGCAGTTCTTC.

The J gene is TRBJ1-4, the V gene TRBV28, with D possibly TRBD1 on 5 matching bases. Trimming removed 7 bases from V and 3 bases from J, with 18 bases in between. This CDR3 has 16 amino acids. Germline values: CDR1 MDHEN, CDR2 SYDVKM. CDR3 coding DNA: TGTGCCAGCAAGGGGAGCAGGGAGGGAGCTAATGAAAAACTGTTTTTT. Its protein product is CASKGSREGANEKLFF.

The J gene is TRBJ1-5, the V gene TRBV19; D remains unclear. The germline V gene has CDR1 LNHDA and CDR2 SQIVND (reference sequence). CDR3 length: 13 residues. V lost 6 bases and J 3 bases, leaving 9 bases between the germline ends. The CDR3 DNA sequence: TGTGCCAGTAGCACCACTCCCAATCAGCCCCAGCATTTT. Residues: CASSTTPNQPQHF.

V usage is TRBV9 and J usage is TRBJ1-2, with D perhaps matching TRBD1 (5 bases). Trimming took 1 base from V and 6 from J, leaving 13 bases between them. This CDR3 region has 14 residues. CDR1 and CDR2 from the germline V gene are SGDLS and YYNGEE. This chain's CDR3 is CASSVKEGTDGYTF. The CDR3 nucleotides are TGTGCCAGCAGCGTAAAGGAGGGGACCGATGGCTACACCTTC.

The CDR3 sequence is CASSGGPNTEAFF. CDR3 in DNA: TGTGCCAGCAGCGGGGGGCCGAACACTGAAGCTTTCTTT. V usage is TRBV9 and J usage is TRBJ1-1; D is perhaps TRBD1 (6 bases). V lost 3 bases and J lost 1, with 7 bases in between. Germline CDR1 SGDLS, CDR2 YYNGEE. The CDR3 loop spans 13 amino acids.

CDR3 loop: CASSRVLAGATDTQYF. The CDR3 coding sequence is TGTGCCAGCAGCCGAGTACTAGCGGGGGCCACAGATACGCAGTATTTT. The chain combines TRBV7-8 with TRBJ2-3, with 11 positions matching TRBD2. Germline lookup yields CDR1 SGHVS and CDR2 FQNEAQ. With 5 bases clipped from V and 2 bases from J, the junction kept 6 bases outside the gene matches. The CDR3 runs 16 residues.

V and J are TRBV7-2 and TRBJ2-7, with a weak D call TRBD1 (6 bases). Trimming removed 5 bases at V and 6 bases at J, with 14 bases between. The CDR3 contains 13 residues. CDR1 is SGHTA and CDR2 is FQGNSA in the germline V gene. CDR3 in DNA: TGTGCCAGCAGCACACAGGGTTCTCTCGAGCAGTACTTC. Protein sequence: CASSTQGSLEQYF.

V and J are TRBV19 and TRBJ2-3, with TRBD2 matching over 10 bases. Germline V CDR1 and CDR2: LNHDA, SQIVND (reference sequence). CDR3 length: 16 amino acids. The trim removed 7 bases at V and 0 bases at J, leaving 7 bases unmatched. Written as DNA, the CDR3 is TGTGCCAGTACGGCGCTAGCGGGGGCTAGCACAGATACGCAGTATTTT. Its translation is CASTALAGASTDTQYF.

The CDR3 nucleotides are TGTGCCAGCAGCTCGGACACCTTGGGATCCTATAATTCACCCCTCCACTTT. Its translation: CASSSDTLGSYNSPLHF. V gene TRBV6-2 or TRBV6-3 combines with J gene TRBJ1-6; perhaps TRBD1 as D (5 bases). V dropped 6 bases and J dropped 1 base, with 16 bases sitting between them. Germline lookup yields CDR1 MNHEY and CDR2 SVGEGT. There are 17 residues in the CDR3.

This clone was seen a handful of times. The chain uses TRBV6-5 and TRBJ2-7, with D possibly TRBD1 on 6 matching bases. V lost 5 bases, J lost 9 bases, and 23 bases lay in between. In germline, CDR1 is MNHEY, CDR2 SVGAGI. CDR3 size: 15 residues. For the CDR3, the DNA is TGTGCCAGCAGTCCAGGGGCCCAGGTACCTATCGGGCAGTACTTC. It codes for CASSPGAQVPIGQYF.